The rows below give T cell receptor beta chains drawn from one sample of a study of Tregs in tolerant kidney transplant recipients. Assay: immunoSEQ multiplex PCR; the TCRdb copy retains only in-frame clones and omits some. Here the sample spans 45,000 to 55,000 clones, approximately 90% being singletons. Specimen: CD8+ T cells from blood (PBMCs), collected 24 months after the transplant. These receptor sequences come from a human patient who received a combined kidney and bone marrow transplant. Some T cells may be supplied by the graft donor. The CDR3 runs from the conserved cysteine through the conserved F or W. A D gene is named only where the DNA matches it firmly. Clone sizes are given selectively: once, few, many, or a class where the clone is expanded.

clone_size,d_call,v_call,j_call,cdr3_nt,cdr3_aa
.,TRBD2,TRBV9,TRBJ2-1,TGTGCCAGCAACGCCCCCGCTACTAGCGGGGACGACTACAATGAGCAGTTCTTC,CASNAPATSGDDYNEQFF
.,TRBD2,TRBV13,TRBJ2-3,TGTGCCAGCAGCTCAGGACTAGCGGGGGGGGTTGGGGCCGTGGATACGCAGTATTTT,CASSSGLAGGVGAVDTQYF
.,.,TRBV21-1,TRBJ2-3,TGTGGGACAGGCTACACAGATACGCAGTATTTT,CGTGYTDTQYF
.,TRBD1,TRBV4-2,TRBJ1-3,TGTGCCAGCAGCCCCGGACAGGCCTCTGGAAACACCATATATTTT,CASSPGQASGNTIYF
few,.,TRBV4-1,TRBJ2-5,TGCGCCAGCAGCCAAGTACGGGTCCTACAAGAGACCCAGTACTTC,CASSQVRVLQETQYF
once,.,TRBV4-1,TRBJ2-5,TGCGCCAGCAGCCAAGTCGGGGGGCGTGGGGAAGAGACCCAGTACTTC,CASSQVGGRGEETQYF
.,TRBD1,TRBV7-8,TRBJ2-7,TGTGCCAGCAGCTCGGGACAGTCAGACTCCTACGAGCAGTACTTC,CASSSGQSDSYEQYF
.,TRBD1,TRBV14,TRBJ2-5,TGTGCCAGCAGCCCAAGGCCGGGACAGGGAAAGGGGGACCAGTACTTC,CASSPRPGQGKGDQYF
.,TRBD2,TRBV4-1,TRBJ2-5,TGCGCCAGCAGCCAAGTAGTCCTAGCGGGAGGTAGAGAGACCCAGTACTTC,CASSQVVLAGGRETQYF
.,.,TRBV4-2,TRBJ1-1,TGTGCCAGCAGCCCTCCAGGTCCGGATGAAGCTTTCTTT,CASSPPGPDEAFF
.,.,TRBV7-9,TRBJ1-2,TGTGCCAGCAGCCTAACACTAACTTATGGCTACACCTTC,CASSLTLTYGYTF
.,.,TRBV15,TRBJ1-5,TGTGCCACCAGCGGACTTGTCGAGTCCCCGGCCCAGCATTTT,CATSGLVESPAQHF
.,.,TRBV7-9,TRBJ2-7,TGTGCCAGCAGCTTGCCAGGGATCGTCTACGAGCAGTACTTC,CASSLPGIVYEQYF
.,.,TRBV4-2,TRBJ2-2,TGTGCCAGCAGCCAAGCCGAGGTGGTCGGGGAGCTGTTTTTT,CASSQAEVVGELFF
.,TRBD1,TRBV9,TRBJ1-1,TGTGCCAGCAGCGCCTCGGGACAGATCATGAACACTGAAGCTTTCTTT,CASSASGQIMNTEAFF
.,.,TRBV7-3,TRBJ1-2,TGTGCCAGCAGCTTGATGGGAGGAGGGGCTAACTATGGCTACACCTTC,CASSLMGGGANYGYTF
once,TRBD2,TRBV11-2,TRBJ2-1,TGTGCCAGCAGCCCCCAGACTAGCGGTATATACAATGAGCAGTTCTTC,CASSPQTSGIYNEQFF
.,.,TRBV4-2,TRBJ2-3,TGTGCCAGCAGCCAAGATCCCCCGCAGTCCGATCTTACAGATACGCAGTATTTT,CASSQDPPQSDLTDTQYF
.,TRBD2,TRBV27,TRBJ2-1,TGTGCCAGCAGTTTGAGCGGGAGGACGGACAATGAGCAGTTCTTC,CASSLSGRTDNEQFF
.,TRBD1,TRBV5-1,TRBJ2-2,TGCGCCAGCAGCTTGAGGGACCGGACAGGGAGGAACACCGGGGAGCTGTTTTTT,CASSLRDRTGRNTGELFF
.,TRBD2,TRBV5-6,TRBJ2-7,TGTGCCAGCAGCATACCGGGACTAGCTGCCGACGAGCAGTACTTC,CASSIPGLAADEQYF
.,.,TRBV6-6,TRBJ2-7,TGTGCCAGCAGTTACGGTGGACAGCCCTACGAGCAGTACTTC,CASSYGGQPYEQYF
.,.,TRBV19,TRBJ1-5,TGTGCCAGTAGTATGGGGGGTCGGCAGCCCCAGCATTTT,CASSMGGRQPQHF
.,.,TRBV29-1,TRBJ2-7,TGCAGCGTTGCGAAGGAGTTGCCTTACGAGCAGTACTTC,CSVAKELPYEQYF
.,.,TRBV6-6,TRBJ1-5,TGTGCCAGCAGTGAGGGAAGGAATCAGCCCCAGCATTTT,CASSEGRNQPQHF
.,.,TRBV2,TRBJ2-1,TGTGCCAGTCTGATCGACTCTAGGGGCCTCGGGGAGCAGTTCTTC,CASLIDSRGLGEQFF
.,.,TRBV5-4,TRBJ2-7,TGTGCCAGCAGCTTGGCCCAGGGAGGCGAGCAGTACTTC,CASSLAQGGEQYF